Each of the 6 T cell receptor beta chains below was sequenced from the same sample in a study of vaccination effects on CD4 cells after COVID-19. TCRdb's copy holds only in-frame clones and misses some; the assay was immunoSEQ multiplex PCR. The sample contains approximately 24,000 clones, under 85% of which appear only once. Antigen-specific CD4+ T cell clonotypes were called by their expansion after viral peptide-pool culture in ViraFEST. Upon completion of more than eight days in culture, CD4+ T cells were isolated. BNT162b2 vaccine or mRNA-1273 vaccine was given to participants in two doses. These receptors have no known antigen. Sequencing was performed on CD4+ T cells from PBMCs cultured with HCoV-NL63 spike peptides, taken after COVID-19 vaccination. The origin of the receptors is a human donor who received a COVID-19 vaccine.

The CDR3 protein is CASTATGTSSYNEQFF. DNA of the CDR3: TGTGCCAGTACCGCGACAGGGACGAGCTCCTACAATGAGCAGTTCTTC. V is TRBV19 and J is TRBJ2-1; 7 nucleotides align to TRBD1. The germline V gene encodes CDR1 LNHDA and CDR2 SQIVND (reference sequence). This CDR3 contains 16 residues. The V gene end was trimmed by 7 bases and the J gene end by 0 bases; junction bases not matched to a gene: 9.

This chain uses TRBV7-2 with TRBJ2-7; no definite D call. The CDR3 contains 11 residues. Per germline, CDR1 SGHTA and CDR2 FQGNSA. The V gene lost 4 bases and the J gene lost 2 bases, with 3 bases spanning the gap. CDR3 loop: CASSSPYEQYF. In DNA form, the CDR3 reads TGTGCCAGCAGCTCCCCCTACGAGCAGTACTTC.

The J gene is TRBJ2-1, the V gene TRBV5-4; TRBD2 aligns across 7 bases. This CDR3 is 14 amino acids long. From germline, CDR1 is SGHNT and CDR2 YYREEE (reference sequence). V shed 2 bases, J shed 7 bases, and the junction held 6 bases outside the gene matches. CDR3 amino acids: CASSFSPGGNEQFF. DNA for the CDR3: TGTGCCAGCAGCTTCTCTCCCGGGGGGAATGAGCAGTTCTTC.

In nucleotides, the CDR3 is TGTGCCAGCAGTTTAGGGACAGGGGGGATGGTCGATGGCTACACCTTC. This codes for CASSLGTGGMVDGYTF. The rearrangement uses TRBV28 and TRBJ1-2; 11 bases agree with TRBD1. The V gene end was trimmed by 2 bases and the J gene end by 6 bases; junction bases not matched to a gene: 8. The CDR3 totals 16 residues. Germline CDR1 reads MDHEN; CDR2 reads SYDVKM.

The chain has TRBV5-1 and TRBJ1-2, with 8 bases identical to TRBD1. Trimming took 3 bases from V and 0 from J; bases not matched to a gene: 4. The CDR3 totals 15 residues. Germline CDR1 SGHRS, CDR2 YFSETQ. As DNA, the CDR3 is TGCGCCAGCAGCTCCTGGACAGGGCCTAACTATGGCTACACCTTC. This encodes CASSSWTGPNYGYTF.

The chain has TRBV27 and TRBJ2-7, with D perhaps being TRBD1 or TRBD2 (5 bases each). Germline values: CDR1 MNHEY, CDR2 SMNVEV (reference sequence). This CDR3 has 11 amino acids. The V gene lost 2 bases and the J gene lost 6 bases, with 5 bases spanning the gap. The CDR3 nucleotides read TGTGCCAGCAGTTTAGGGGGCGAGCAGTACTTC. Encoded protein: CASSLGGEQYF.